The text below deals with one T cell receptor beta chain. The data originate from a study of blood T cell repertoires in COVID-19. Background on the study: The analysed material was cDNA or gDNA that came from T cells, B-cell-depleted T cells, or PBMCs.

This table comes from immunoSEQ multiplex PCR, and its TCRdb copy is limited to in-frame clones, with some not included. The table includes 250,000 to 350,000 clones, more than 70% detected once. V lost 4 bases and J lost 4, with 6 bases in between. Germline CDR1 reads SGHKS; CDR2 reads YYEKEE (reference sequence). The CDR3 sequence is 12 residues long. The source of this sequence is a woman aged 50 to 60 who had recovered from COVID-19. The gene calls are TRBV5-5 and TRBJ1-3; D gene unclear. Sequenced material: peripheral blood. The CDR3 here is CASSQLGNTIYF. The CDR3 region has the DNA TGTGCCAGCAGCCAGTTGGGAAACACCATATATTTT.